The clone carrying this T cell receptor (beta chain) was recorded many times. The antigen is unknown. Each ophthalmopathy patient scored at least 3 on the Clinical Activity Score and at least 4 on NOSPECS grade, with duration under 3 months. Thyroid ultrasound, orbital computed tomography, clinical symptoms, and serum thyroxine and TRAb underpinned diagnoses. This sample stems from a study of T cells in Graves' hyperthyroidism and ophthalmopathy. General observations from the study: Blood also held most thyroid clonotypes expanded beyond 0.001.

Amplified regions were TCR beta CDR3 sequences from RNA transcripts. Primed by the HTBI set, a first-round RT-PCR was run on the TCR CDR3. TCRdb reprocessed the multiplex PCR reads via MiXCR and lists one record per CDR3 protein. In the table there are fewer than 650,000 distinct CDR3 sequences, roughly 14% of which are singletons. The CDR3 is 15 amino acids. Germline V CDR1 and CDR2: DFQATT, SNEGSKA (reference sequence). The V gene end was trimmed by 5 bases and the J gene end by 3 bases; junction bases not matched to a gene: 11. The receptor was isolated from a woman aged 40 to 50 with Graves' ophthalmopathy. The chain joins TRBV20-1 to TRBJ2-7, with 9 bases aligning to TRBD1. The material sequenced was blood. CDR3 in amino acids: CSARLRDRVLYEQYF. The CDR3 nucleotides read TGCAGTGCTCGCCTCCGGGACAGGGTTCTCTACGAGCAGTACTTC.